These T cell receptor beta chains were read from a single sample in a study of cytomegalovirus exposure and HLA in healthy donors. TCRdb keeps only in-frame clones here, not all; method: immunoSEQ multiplex PCR. The repertoire holds roughly 140,000 clones, with 70% to 85% as singletons. What was sequenced was PBMCs. The receptors come from a man in his forties in good health and CMV-seropositive. The CDR3 runs from the conserved cysteine through the conserved F or W. The D gene is left open where the match is weak. Clone size, where shown, is once, few, many, or a class for clones that have expanded.

d_gene,abundance,len,v_gene,j_gene,CDR3aa,CDR3nt
-,-,15,TRBV5-1,TRBJ2-1,CASSLGQGYSNEQFF,TGCGCCAGCAGCTTGGGTCAGGGATATTCCAATGAGCAGTTCTTC
-,-,14,TRBV2,TRBJ1-3,CASSEATAGNTIYF,TGTGCCAGCAGTGAAGCCACAGCCGGAAACACCATATATTTT
TRBD1,-,16,TRBV14,TRBJ1-1,CASSQSLRQGNTEAFF,TGTGCCAGCAGCCAAAGCCTAAGACAGGGGAACACTGAAGCTTTCTTT
-,few,16,TRBV7-6,TRBJ2-3,CASSLSASVISDTQYF,TGTGCCAGCAGCTTGTCAGCTAGTGTAATCTCAGATACGCAGTATTTT
-,-,14,TRBV5-1,TRBJ1-1,CASSLRGEGAEAFF,TGCGCCAGCAGCTTGCGGGGGGAAGGCGCTGAAGCTTTCTTT
-,many,12,TRBV6-6,TRBJ1-4,CASSSQSEKLFF,TGTGCCAGCAGTTCCCAGTCAGAAAAACTGTTTTTT
TRBD1,-,14,TRBV6-1,TRBJ1-5,CASSEGDRDQPQHF,TGTGCCAGCAGTGAAGGGGACAGGGACCAGCCCCAGCATTTT
TRBD2,-,17,TRBV12-5,TRBJ2-1,CASGLPTTSGSRNEQFF,TGTGCTAGTGGTTTGCCTACCACTAGCGGGAGTAGGAATGAGCAGTTCTTC
-,few,15,TRBV27,TRBJ2-1,CASSSPGLADREQFF,TGTGCCAGCAGTTCCCCTGGGCTAGCGGACAGAGAGCAGTTCTTC
-,-,13,TRBV6-1,TRBJ1-2,CASSAQGNYGYTF,TGTGCCAGCAGTGCCCAGGGGAACTATGGCTACACCTTC
-,-,13,TRBV14,TRBJ1-2,CASSYRLTYGYTF,TGTGCCAGCAGCTACAGGTTGACCTATGGCTACACCTTC
-,-,15,TRBV5-1,TRBJ2-1,CASRIDYMGYNEQFF,TGCGCCAGCAGGATTGACTACATGGGCTACAATGAGCAGTTCTTC
TRBD1,-,13,TRBV6-5,TRBJ2-7,CASRGTGVAEQYF,TGTGCCAGCAGGGGGACAGGGGTGGCCGAGCAGTACTTC
-,-,17,TRBV4-1,TRBJ1-2,CASSQERSLTGNSGYTF,TGCGCCAGCAGCCAAGAGCGTAGCTTAACAGGGAATAGTGGCTACACCTTC
TRBD2,-,15,TRBV7-7,TRBJ2-1,CASSPGLAGGHEQFF,TGTGCTAGCAGCCCAGGACTAGCGGGAGGACATGAGCAGTTCTTC
-,-,16,TRBV5-6,TRBJ2-3,CASSLRRRQGLRTQYF,TGTGCCAGCAGCTTACGAAGGAGACAAGGACTCCGTACGCAGTATTTT
TRBD2,-,16,TRBV11-2,TRBJ2-1,CASSLERAGGPEEQFF,TGTGCCAGCAGCTTAGAGAGAGCGGGAGGGCCCGAAGAGCAGTTCTTC
TRBD1,-,15,TRBV10-1,TRBJ1-3,CASSRDRETGNTIYF,TGCGCCAGCAGTAGGGACAGGGAAACTGGAAACACCATATATTTT
-,-,15,TRBV6-1,TRBJ1-2,CASSEGGWANYGYTF,TGTGCCAGCAGTGAGGGCGGGTGGGCTAACTATGGCTACACCTTC
TRBD1,once,13,TRBV19,TRBJ1-1,CASMAGGLAEAFF,TGTGCCAGTATGGCAGGGGGCTTGGCTGAAGCTTTCTTT
TRBD1,-,15,TRBV27,TRBJ1-5,CASSHRGGRNQPQHF,TGTGCCAGCAGCCACAGGGGGGGAAGGAATCAGCCCCAGCATTTT
TRBD2,-,18,TRBV4-2,TRBJ2-7,CASSQDWLAGTTSYEQYF,TGTGCCAGCAGCCAAGATTGGCTAGCGGGGACAACCTCCTACGAGCAGTACTTC
TRBD1,-,14,TRBV5-1,TRBJ2-5,CASSSGTAQETQYF,TGCGCCAGCAGCTCCGGGACAGCCCAAGAGACCCAGTACTTC
TRBD1,-,13,TRBV7-9,TRBJ1-1,CASSLGQGSEAFF,TGTGCCAGCAGCCTGGGACAGGGTTCCGAAGCTTTCTTT
TRBD1,-,12,TRBV11-2,TRBJ1-1,CASSSGQGEAFF,TGTGCCAGCAGCTCAGGACAGGGTGAAGCTTTCTTT
-,-,12,TRBV5-6,TRBJ2-7,CASTVSGYEQYF,TGTGCCAGCACCGTTAGCGGTTACGAGCAGTACTTC
-,-,18,TRBV4-3,TRBJ1-2,CASSQDLQGHEFGYGYTF,TGCGCCAGCAGCCAAGATTTGCAGGGTCATGAATTTGGGTATGGCTACACCTTC
TRBD2,-,14,TRBV5-1,TRBJ2-3,CASSSSGREDTQYF,TGCGCCAGCAGCTCCAGCGGGAGAGAAGATACGCAGTATTTT
-,-,14,TRBV10-3,TRBJ2-7,CAISEMVASYEQYF,TGTGCCATCAGTGAGATGGTGGCTTCCTACGAGCAGTACTTC
-,once,12,TRBV28,TRBJ1-5,CASRLSNQPQHF,TGTGCCAGCCGTCTGAGCAATCAGCCCCAGCATTTT
-,-,13,TRBV15,TRBJ2-7,CATSRDINYEQYF,TGTGCCACCAGCAGAGATATTAACTACGAGCAGTACTTC
-,-,16,TRBV6-6,TRBJ1-2,CASSSLDSPLNYGYTF,TGTGCCAGCAGTTCCTTGGACAGCCCCCTCAACTATGGCTACACCTTC
TRBD1,-,19,TRBV10-3,TRBJ2-6,CAISDAGDRGRSGANVLTF,TGTGCCATCAGTGACGCTGGGGACAGGGGGAGGTCTGGGGCCAACGTCCTGACTTTC
-,-,14,TRBV5-1,TRBJ1-1,CASSLDGVNTEAFF,TGCGCCAGCAGCTTGGACGGGGTGAACACTGAAGCTTTCTTT
TRBD1,few,13,TRBV19,TRBJ1-2,CASSIGTGLGYTF,TGTGCCAGTAGTATAGGGACAGGGCTTGGCTACACCTTC
TRBD1,once,12,TRBV7-9,TRBJ1-1,CSGQGLNTEAFF,TGTTCCGGACAGGGGCTGAACACTGAAGCTTTCTTT
-,-,13,TRBV30,TRBJ2-2,CAWNRAGPGELFF,TGTGCCTGGAATCGGGCGGGGCCCGGGGAGCTGTTTTTT
-,-,15,TRBV5-1,TRBJ1-1,CASSLVSQGGTEAFF,TGCGCCAGCAGCTTGGTTTCACAGGGAGGGACTGAAGCTTTCTTT
-,-,14,TRBV5-4,TRBJ1-3,CASSLGSLGNTIYF,TGTGCCAGCAGCTTGGGCTCCCTCGGGAACACCATATATTTT
TRBD1,-,13,TRBV19,TRBJ2-5,CASRGQEEETQYF,TGTGCCAGTAGGGGACAGGAGGAAGAGACCCAGTACTTC
-,-,15,TRBV6-5,TRBJ2-5,CASSYFSGGGETQYF,TGTGCCAGCAGTTACTTCAGCGGAGGCGGGGAGACCCAGTACTTC
-,-,15,TRBV6-1,TRBJ1-2,CASSSTGSINYGYTF,TGTGCCAGCAGTTCTACCGGGTCTATAAACTATGGCTACACCTTC
-,-,13,TRBV7-2,TRBJ1-2,CASSPRTAFGYTF,TGTGCCAGCAGCCCAAGGACAGCGTTCGGCTACACCTTC
-,-,14,TRBV18,TRBJ2-3,CASSRIRETDTQYF,TGTGCCAGCTCACGGATCAGGGAAACAGATACGCAGTATTTT
TRBD1,-,15,TRBV4-3,TRBJ2-7,CASSPGETGVYEQYF,TGCGCCAGCAGTCCGGGCGAGACAGGGGTCTACGAGCAGTACTTC
TRBD2,-,17,TRBV25-1,TRBJ2-1,CASSEYGRTRRYNEQFF,TGTGCCAGCAGTGAATACGGACGGACTAGGAGATACAATGAGCAGTTCTTC
TRBD2,once,14,TRBV6-1,TRBJ2-4,CASTGGGLAGGQYF,TGTGCCAGCACCGGAGGCGGACTAGCGGGAGGTCAGTACTTC
TRBD2,-,17,TRBV7-8,TRBJ2-5,CASSKSFSGSREETQYF,TGTGCCAGCAGCAAATCTTTTAGCGGGAGTCGAGAAGAGACCCAGTACTTC
TRBD2,few,15,TRBV6-4,TRBJ2-1,CASALQGLANHEQFF,TGTGCCAGCGCGTTACAGGGACTAGCTAACCATGAGCAGTTCTTC
-,-,16,TRBV5-5,TRBJ1-2,CASSPGPNRVGYGYTF,TGTGCCAGCAGTCCGGGGCCTAACAGGGTCGGCTATGGCTACACCTTC
TRBD2,-,15,TRBV28,TRBJ2-1,CASSLGASGRGEQFF,TGTGCCAGCAGTTTAGGGGCTAGCGGGAGAGGCGAGCAGTTCTTC
-,-,14,TRBV11-3,TRBJ2-2,CASSLDSVTGELFF,TGTGCCAGCAGCTTAGATTCTGTCACCGGGGAGCTGTTTTTT
-,-,18,TRBV4-1,TRBJ2-4,CASSQDEGGGRAKNIQYF,TGCGCCAGCAGCCAAGATGAAGGGGGGGGCCGAGCCAAAAACATTCAGTACTTC
-,-,14,TRBV7-8,TRBJ1-1,CASSLEAGPTEAFF,TGTGCCAGCAGCTTAGAGGCGGGACCCACTGAAGCTTTCTTT
-,-,16,TRBV6-6,TRBJ2-4,CASSSLAVLAKNIQYF,TGTGCCAGCAGTTCTTTAGCGGTCCTAGCCAAAAACATTCAGTACTTC
-,-,13,TRBV29-1,TRBJ1-1,CSVPDYLTGTGFF,TGCAGCGTTCCCGACTATCTAACAGGGACGGGCTTCTTT
-,-,17,TRBV5-4,TRBJ1-5,CASITRRVQKYNQPQHF,TGTGCCAGCATTACTAGAAGGGTGCAAAAGTACAATCAGCCCCAGCATTTT
-,-,15,TRBV4-3,TRBJ2-1,CASSQDHRGVREQFF,TGCGCCAGCAGCCAAGATCATCGAGGAGTAAGGGAGCAGTTCTTC
-,-,15,TRBV11-3,TRBJ1-2,CASSDLRDGVRRGTF,TGTGCCAGCAGCGACCTGAGGGACGGGGTCAGACGGGGGACCTTC